The entry that follows covers one T cell receptor beta chain sequence. Its antigen remains undetermined. Reads for this sample came from an Illumina HiSeq 2000. The TCR beta cDNA libraries were made using 5'RACE template switching, a step that added both a universal primer site and unique molecular identifiers. Priming for cDNA synthesis came from the TCR beta constant segment, and two successive PCR amplification steps followed. The published analysis was carried out like this. MIGEC handled demultiplexing of the reads and grouping by UMI, while MiTCR was used to assemble and quantify clonotypes. To exclude erroneous sequences, any TCR cDNA sequence not supported by at least two reads was discarded. The tcR package was used for downstream repertoire analysis, and clonotypes were matched between fractions using CDR3 nucleotide sequence together with V segment. Antigen specificity was annotated against VDJdb with VDJmatch, allowing one amino acid substitution in CDR3. TCRdb reprocessed the reads, so every CDR3 protein sequence counts as one entry and DNA is not shown. The authors' filters were not applied to this entry. The sample has about 180,000 distinct CDR3 sequences on record. Roughly 20% of the sample goes to the ten largest clones.

The CDR3 runs 14 residues from the cysteine to the phenylalanine. No DNA has been recorded. This entry is derived from a study of T cells expressing NK-cell markers (dated by TCRdb to the early 2020s). With regard to the full study: TCR beta-chain repertoires were profiled in sorted CD3+CD56+NKG2C+, CD3+CD56+NKG2C- and CD3+CD56-NKG2C+ T-cell subsets from several donors. Libraries were sequenced as 2 x 150 bp reads on Illumina HiSeq 2000/2500, MiSeq or NextSeq. Among the eight sequenced donors, only one was HCMV-seronegative, while the other seven were HCMV-seropositive. Randomly selected healthy volunteers, three men and five women, were used as the eight sequenced donors. General conclusions and limits of the study: Those dominant clonotypes were again the most abundant among CD3+CD56-NKG2C+ cells in four donors, at roughly 25-65%. It remained unclear whether the expanded NKG2C-expressing T cell clones were specific for HCMV antigens. In roughly six donors, the dominant CD3+CD56+NKG2C+ clonotypes were among the top 10 CD8+ clonotypes and accounted for 1.0-7.0% of CD8+ T cells.

HCMV serostatus was determined by detecting HCMV-specific IgG in serum with a commercial ELISA kit. Peripheral blood mononuclear cells were isolated from blood by Ficoll density gradient centrifugation. The rearranged segments are TRBV12-3 or TRBV12-4 and TRBJ1-2; TCRdb outputs TRBD1, but without DNA this stays unchecked. Material: blood T cells: a sorted CD56 or NKG2C T cell subset, CD4+ or CD8+ T cells, or bulk PBMC T cells (not recorded which). This receptor was obtained from a woman aged 18-70 years in good health. The CDR3 protein: CASSLADRGYGYTF.